This T cell receptor beta chain was sequenced in a study of shared clonotypes between healthy human individuals. The overall study: Participating donors consisted of a couple of women and three men aged 18 to 49.

General observations from the study: Compared with memory subsets, naive subsets generally had larger estimated richness.

Germline values: CDR1 GTSNPN, CDR2 SVGIG (reference sequence). CDR3 length: 15 amino acids. The V gene lost 2 bases and the J gene lost 1 base, with 14 bases spanning the gap. Comment on this clone: The target antigen is unknown.

The method was immunoSEQ multiplex PCR; TCRdb's version includes in-frame clones alone and lacks a portion of them. The sample carries some 1 million clones, around 74% recorded once. The investigators split CD4+ cells into a CD45RA+ naive subset and a CD45RA-negative memory subset. The clonotype was recovered from a man between 18 and 35 years old in good health. Sequences were obtained from memory CD4+ T cells sorted from blood. Regarding subset: CD45RA-negative fraction. The chain employs TRBV30 and TRBJ1-2; a possible D gene is TRBD1 (6 bases). The CDR3 nucleotides read TGTGCCTGGAGTTTCGGGGGGGCGAATAACTATGGCTACACCTTC. This gives the protein CAWSFGGANNYGYTF.